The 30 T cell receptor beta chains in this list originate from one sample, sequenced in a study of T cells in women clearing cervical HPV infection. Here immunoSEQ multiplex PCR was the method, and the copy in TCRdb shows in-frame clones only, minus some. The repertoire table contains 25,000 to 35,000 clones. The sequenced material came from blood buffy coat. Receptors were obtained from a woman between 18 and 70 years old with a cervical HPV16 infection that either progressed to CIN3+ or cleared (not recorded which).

CDR3 bases read: TGTGCCAGCAGTAGAGGGGGGGCCCCAGATACG. Translation: CASSRGGAPDT. The CDR3, in full, reads CASSRGGAPDTQYF. V gene TRBV12-3 or TRBV12-4 combines with J gene TRBJ2-3; TRBD2 might be the D (7 bases). The CDR3 end lies 3 residues beyond the end of the read and is filled in from the germline J gene. Trimming stripped 5 bases from V and 4 bases from J, with 13 bases between. The length of the CDR3 is 14 residues.

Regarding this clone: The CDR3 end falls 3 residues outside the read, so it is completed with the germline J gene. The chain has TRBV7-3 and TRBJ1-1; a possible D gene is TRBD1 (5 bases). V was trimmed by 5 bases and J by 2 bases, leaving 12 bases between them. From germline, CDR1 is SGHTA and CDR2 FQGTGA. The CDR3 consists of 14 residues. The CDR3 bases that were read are TGTGCCAGCAGCACACAGCAGGGAAACACTGAA. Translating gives CASSTQQGNTE. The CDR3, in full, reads CASSTQQGNTEAFF.

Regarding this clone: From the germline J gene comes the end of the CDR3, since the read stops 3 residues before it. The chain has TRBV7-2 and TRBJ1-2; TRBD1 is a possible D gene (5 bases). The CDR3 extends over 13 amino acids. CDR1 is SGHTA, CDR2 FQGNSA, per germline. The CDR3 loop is CASSLGGLYDYTF. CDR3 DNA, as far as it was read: TGTGCCAGCAGCTTGGGGGGTCTTTACGAC.

The CDR3 sequence: CARPRDRGLDTQYF. The covered CDR3 bases are TGTGCCCGACCCCGGGACAGGGGGCTGGATACG. The rearrangement joins TRBV7-2 to TRBJ2-3; 12 nucleotides align to TRBD1. Read sequence stops 3 residues before the CDR3 end, and the germline J gene provides the missing end. Germline V gives CDR1 SGHTA, CDR2 FQGNSA. The CDR3 is made up of 14 amino acids. The junction had 9 bases not matched to a gene; V was cut back by 11 bases and J by 6 bases.

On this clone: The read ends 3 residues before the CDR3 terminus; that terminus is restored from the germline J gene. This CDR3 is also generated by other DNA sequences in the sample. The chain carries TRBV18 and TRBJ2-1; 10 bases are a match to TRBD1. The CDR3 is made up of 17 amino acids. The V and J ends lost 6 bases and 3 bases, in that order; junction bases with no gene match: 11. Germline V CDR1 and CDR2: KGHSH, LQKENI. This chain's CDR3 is CASSPPGQGFIYNEQFF. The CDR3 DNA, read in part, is TGTGCCAGCTCCCCCCCGGGACAGGGGTTTATCTACAATGAG. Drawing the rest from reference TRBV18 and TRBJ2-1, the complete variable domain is NAGVMQNPRHLVRRRGQEARLRCSPMKGHSHVYWYRQLPEEGLKFMVYLQKENIIDESGMPKERFSAEFPKEGPSILRIQQVVRGDSAAYFCASSPPGQGFIYNEQFFGPGTRLTVL.

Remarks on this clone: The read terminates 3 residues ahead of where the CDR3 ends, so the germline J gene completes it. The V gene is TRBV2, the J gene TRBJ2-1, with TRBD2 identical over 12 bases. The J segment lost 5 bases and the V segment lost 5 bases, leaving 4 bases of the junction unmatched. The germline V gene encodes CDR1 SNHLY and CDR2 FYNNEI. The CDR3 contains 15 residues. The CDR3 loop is CASSRTSGAHNEQFF. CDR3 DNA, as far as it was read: TGTGCCAGCAGTAGGACTAGCGGGGCCCACAATGAG.

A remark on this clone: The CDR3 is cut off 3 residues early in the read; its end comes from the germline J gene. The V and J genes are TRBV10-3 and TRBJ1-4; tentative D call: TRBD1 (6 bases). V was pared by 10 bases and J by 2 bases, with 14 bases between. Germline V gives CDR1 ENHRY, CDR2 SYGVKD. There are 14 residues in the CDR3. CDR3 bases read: TGTGCCACTAGAACAGGGTCTACTAATGAAAAA. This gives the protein CATRTGSTNEK. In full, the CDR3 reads CATRTGSTNEKLFF.

The chain's CDR3 is CAWSPGGARNYGYTF. Partial CDR3 DNA: TGTGCCTGGAGTCCGGGAGGGGCGAGGAACTATGGC. This chain uses TRBV30 with TRBJ1-2, with D perhaps matching TRBD1 (5 bases). The missing CDR3 end, 3 residues past where the read stops, is filled in from the germline J gene. Per the germline V gene, CDR1 is GTSNPN and CDR2 is SVGIG (reference sequence). The V end was cut by 2 bases, the J end by 2 bases, with 15 bases between. The CDR3 length is 15 residues.

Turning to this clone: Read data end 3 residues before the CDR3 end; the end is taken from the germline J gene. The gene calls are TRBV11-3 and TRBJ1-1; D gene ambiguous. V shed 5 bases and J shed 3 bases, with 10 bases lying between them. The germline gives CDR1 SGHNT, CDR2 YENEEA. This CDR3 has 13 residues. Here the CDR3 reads CASSPERYTEAFF. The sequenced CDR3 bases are TGTGCCAGCAGCCCTGAACGGTACACTGAA.

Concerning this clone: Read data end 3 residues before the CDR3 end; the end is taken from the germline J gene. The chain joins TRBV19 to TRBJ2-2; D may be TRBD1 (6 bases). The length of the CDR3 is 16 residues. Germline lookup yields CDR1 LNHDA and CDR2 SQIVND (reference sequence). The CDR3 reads CASTWAGESANEKLFF. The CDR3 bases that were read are TGTGCCAGTACCTGGGCAGGGGAGTCGGCTAATGAAAAG. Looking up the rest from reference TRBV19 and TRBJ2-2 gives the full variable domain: DGGITQSPKYLFRKEGQNVTLSCEQNLNHDAMYWYRQDPGQGLRLIYYSQIVNDFQKGDIAEGYSVSREKKESFPLTVTSAQKNPTAFYLCASTWAGESANEKLFFGEGSRLTVL.

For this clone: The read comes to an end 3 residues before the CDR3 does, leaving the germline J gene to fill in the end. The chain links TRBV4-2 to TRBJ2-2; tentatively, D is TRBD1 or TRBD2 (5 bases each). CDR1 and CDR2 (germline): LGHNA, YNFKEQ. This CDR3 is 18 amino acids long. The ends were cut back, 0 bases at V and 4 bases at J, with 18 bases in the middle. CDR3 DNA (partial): TGTGCCAGCAGCCAAGATCAAGAGGGAAGGGGCCTCACCGGGGAG. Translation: CASSQDQEGRGLTGE. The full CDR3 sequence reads CASSQDQEGRGLTGELFF.

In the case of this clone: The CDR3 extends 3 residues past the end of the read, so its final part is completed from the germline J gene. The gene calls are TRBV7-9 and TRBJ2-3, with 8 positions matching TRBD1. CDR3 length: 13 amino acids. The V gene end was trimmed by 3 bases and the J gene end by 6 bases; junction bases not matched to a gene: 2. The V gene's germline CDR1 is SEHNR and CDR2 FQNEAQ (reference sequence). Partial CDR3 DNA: TGTGCCAGCAGCTTTACAGGGGGGGATACG. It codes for CASSFTGGDT. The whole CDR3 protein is CASSFTGGDTQYF.

The covered CDR3 bases are TGTGCCAGCAGCAATCGGGGACAGTGGGGAAATGAG. It yields the protein CASSNRGQWGNE. The full CDR3 protein is CASSNRGQWGNEQFF. The chain couples TRBV7-2 to TRBJ2-1; 7 bases map to TRBD1. The read ends 3 residues shy of where the CDR3 ends; the end is completed using the germline J gene. Germline CDR1 reads SGHTA; CDR2 reads FQGNSA. CDR3 length: 15 residues. V lost 5 bases to trimming and J lost 7 bases; unmatched junction nucleotides: 11. The full variable domain, completed using reference TRBV7-2 and TRBJ2-1, is GAGVSQSPSNKVTEKGKDVELRCDPISGHTALYWYRQSLGQGLEFLIYFQGNSAPDKSGLPSDRFSAERTGGSVSTLTIQRTQQEDSAVYLCASSNRGQWGNEQFFGPGTRLTVL.

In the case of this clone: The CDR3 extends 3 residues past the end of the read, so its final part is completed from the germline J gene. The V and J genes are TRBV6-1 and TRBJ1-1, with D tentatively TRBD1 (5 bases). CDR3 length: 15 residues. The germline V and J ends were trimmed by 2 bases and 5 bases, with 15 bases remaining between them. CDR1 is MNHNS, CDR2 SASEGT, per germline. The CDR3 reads CASSEFGAAVTEAFF. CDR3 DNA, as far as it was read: TGTGCCAGCAGTGAATTTGGGGCAGCTGTGACTGAA.

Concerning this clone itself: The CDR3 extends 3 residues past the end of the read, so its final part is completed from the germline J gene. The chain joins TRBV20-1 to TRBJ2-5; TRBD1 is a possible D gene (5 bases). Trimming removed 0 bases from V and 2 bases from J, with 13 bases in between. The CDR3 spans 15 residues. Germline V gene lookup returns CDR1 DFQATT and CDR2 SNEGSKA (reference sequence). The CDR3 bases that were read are TGCAGTGCTAGAGATCCGAACAGGCCACAAGAGACC. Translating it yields CSARDPNRPQET. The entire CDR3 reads CSARDPNRPQETQYF.

CDR3 bases read: TGTGCCAGCAGCTTAGCGAGCCAGGGAAGAGGC. Translation gives CASSLASQGRG. Given in full, the CDR3 is CASSLASQGRGYTF. The chain carries TRBV7-8 and TRBJ1-2, with a weak D call TRBD1 (5 bases). The observed sequence ends 3 residues before the CDR3 terminus, with the missing tail filled in from the germline J gene. The CDR3 is made up of 14 amino acids. Germline loops: CDR1 SGHVS, CDR2 FQNEAQ.

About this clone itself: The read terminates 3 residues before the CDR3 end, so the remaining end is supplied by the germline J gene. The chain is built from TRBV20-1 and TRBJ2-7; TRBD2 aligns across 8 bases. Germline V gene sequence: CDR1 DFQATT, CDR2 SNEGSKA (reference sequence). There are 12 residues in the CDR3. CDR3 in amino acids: CTAGTSIYEQYF. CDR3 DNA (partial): TGCACTGCCGGGACTAGTATCTACGAG.

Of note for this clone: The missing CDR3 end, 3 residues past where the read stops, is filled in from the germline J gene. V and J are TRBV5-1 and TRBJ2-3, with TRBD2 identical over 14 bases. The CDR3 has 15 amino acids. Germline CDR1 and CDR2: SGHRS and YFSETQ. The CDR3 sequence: CASSTGTSGGETQYF. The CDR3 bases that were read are TGCGCCAGCAGCACCGGGACTAGCGGGGGAGAGACG. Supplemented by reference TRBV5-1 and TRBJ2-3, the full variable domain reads KAGVTQTPRYLIKTRGQQVTLSCSPISGHRSVSWYQQTPGQGLQFLFEYFSETQRNKGNFPGRFSGRQFSNSRSEMNVSTLELGDSALYLCASSTGTSGGETQYFGPGTRLTVL.

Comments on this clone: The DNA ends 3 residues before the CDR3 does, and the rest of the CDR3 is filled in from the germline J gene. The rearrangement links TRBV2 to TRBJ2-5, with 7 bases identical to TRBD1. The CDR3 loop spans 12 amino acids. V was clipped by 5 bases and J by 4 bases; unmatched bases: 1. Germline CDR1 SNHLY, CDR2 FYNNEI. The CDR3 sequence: CASSPGGETQYF. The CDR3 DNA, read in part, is TGTGCCAGCAGTCCAGGGGGAGAGACC.

CDR3 DNA, as far as it was read: TGCGCCAGCAGCTTAGCACCCTCAGGCTATGGC. Amino acid sequence: CASSLAPSGYG. The whole CDR3 region reads CASSLAPSGYGYTF. V usage is TRBV5-1 and J usage is TRBJ1-2; D unresolved. The read halts 3 residues ahead of the CDR3 end, with the missing end drawn from the germline J gene. Per the germline V gene, CDR1 is SGHRS and CDR2 is YFSETQ. V lost 2 bases, J lost 4 bases, and 12 bases lay in between. The CDR3 is made up of 14 amino acids.

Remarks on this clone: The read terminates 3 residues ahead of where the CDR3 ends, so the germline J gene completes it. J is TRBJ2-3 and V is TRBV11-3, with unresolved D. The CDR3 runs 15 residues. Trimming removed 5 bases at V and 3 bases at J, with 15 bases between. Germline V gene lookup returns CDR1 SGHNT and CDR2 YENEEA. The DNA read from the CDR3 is TGTGCCAGCAGCCGAAGGTCGATGTCGACAGATACG. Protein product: CASSRRSMSTDT. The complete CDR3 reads CASSRRSMSTDTQYF.

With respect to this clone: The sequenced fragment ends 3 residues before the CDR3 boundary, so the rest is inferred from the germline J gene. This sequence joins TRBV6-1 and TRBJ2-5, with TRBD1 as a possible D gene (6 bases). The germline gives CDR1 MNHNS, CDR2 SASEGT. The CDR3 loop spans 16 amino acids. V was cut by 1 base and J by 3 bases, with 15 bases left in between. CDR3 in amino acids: CASSEVEWTVEETQYF. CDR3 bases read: TGTGCCAGCAGTGAAGTTGAGTGGACAGTAGAAGAGACC.

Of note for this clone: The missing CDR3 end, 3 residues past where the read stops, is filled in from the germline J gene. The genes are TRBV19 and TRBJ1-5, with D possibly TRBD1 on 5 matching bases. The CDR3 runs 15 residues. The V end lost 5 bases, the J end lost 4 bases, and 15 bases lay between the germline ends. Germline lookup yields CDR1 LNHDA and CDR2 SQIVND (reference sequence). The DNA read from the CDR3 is TGTGCCAGTAGTGCAGACAGTCTCAGGAATCAGCCC. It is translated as CASSADSLRNQP. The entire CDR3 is CASSADSLRNQPQHF.

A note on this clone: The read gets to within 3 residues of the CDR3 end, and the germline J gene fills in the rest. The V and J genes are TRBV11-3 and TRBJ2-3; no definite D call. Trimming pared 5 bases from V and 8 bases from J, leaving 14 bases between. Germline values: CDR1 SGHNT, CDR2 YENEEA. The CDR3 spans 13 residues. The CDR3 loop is CASSPRKRGTQYF. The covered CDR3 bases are TGTGCCAGCAGCCCCAGAAAGCGAGGTACG.

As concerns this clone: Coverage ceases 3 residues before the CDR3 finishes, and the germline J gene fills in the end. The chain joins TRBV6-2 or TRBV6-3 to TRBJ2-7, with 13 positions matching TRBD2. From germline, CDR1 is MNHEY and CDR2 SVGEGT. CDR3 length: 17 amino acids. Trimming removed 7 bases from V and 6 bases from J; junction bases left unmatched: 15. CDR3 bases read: TGTGCCAGCAACGAACTCCCGACTAGCGGGGGGCTGCGCGAG. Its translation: CASNELPTSGGLRE. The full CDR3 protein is CASNELPTSGGLREQYF.

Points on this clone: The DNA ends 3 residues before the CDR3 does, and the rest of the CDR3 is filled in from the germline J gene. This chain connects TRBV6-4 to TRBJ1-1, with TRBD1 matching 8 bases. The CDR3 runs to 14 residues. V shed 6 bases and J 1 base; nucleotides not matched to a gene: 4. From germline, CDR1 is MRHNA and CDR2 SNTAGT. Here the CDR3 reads CASRRGQENTEAFF. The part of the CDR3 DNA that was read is TGTGCCAGCAGGAGGGGACAGGAGAACACTGAA.

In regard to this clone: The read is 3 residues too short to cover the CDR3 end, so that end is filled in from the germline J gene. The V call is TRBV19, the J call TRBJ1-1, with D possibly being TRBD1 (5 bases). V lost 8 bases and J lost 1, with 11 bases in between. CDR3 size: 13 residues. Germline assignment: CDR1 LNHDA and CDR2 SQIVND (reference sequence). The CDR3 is CASRDRENTEAFF. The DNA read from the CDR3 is TGTGCCAGTCGAGACAGAGAGAACACTGAA.

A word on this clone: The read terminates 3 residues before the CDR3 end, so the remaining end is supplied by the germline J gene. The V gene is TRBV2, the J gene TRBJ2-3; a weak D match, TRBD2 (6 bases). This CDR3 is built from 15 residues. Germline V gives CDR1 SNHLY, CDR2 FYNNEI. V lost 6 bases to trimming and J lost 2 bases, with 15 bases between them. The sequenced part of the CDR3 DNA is TGTGCCAGCAGAGGCAGCGGGTACCTCACAGATACG. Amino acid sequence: CASRGSGYLTDT. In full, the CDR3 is CASRGSGYLTDTQYF.

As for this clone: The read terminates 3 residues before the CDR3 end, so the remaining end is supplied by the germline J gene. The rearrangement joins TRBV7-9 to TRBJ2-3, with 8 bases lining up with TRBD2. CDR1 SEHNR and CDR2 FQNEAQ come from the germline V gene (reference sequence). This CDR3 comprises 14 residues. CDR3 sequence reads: CASSGSGAGETQYF. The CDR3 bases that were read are TGTGCCAGCAGCGGTAGCGGGGCAGGAGAGACG.

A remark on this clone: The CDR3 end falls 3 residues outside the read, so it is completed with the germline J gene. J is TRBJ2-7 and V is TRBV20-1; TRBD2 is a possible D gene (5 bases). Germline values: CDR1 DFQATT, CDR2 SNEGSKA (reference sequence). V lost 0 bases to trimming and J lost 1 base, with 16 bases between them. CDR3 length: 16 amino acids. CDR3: CSARDHGVLYSYEQYF. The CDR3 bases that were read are TGCAGTGCTAGAGATCACGGGGTACTCTATTCCTACGAG.